The clone carrying this TCR beta chain was counted once. Its specificity is not known. This entry is derived from a study of shared clonotypes between healthy human individuals. CD8 cells classed as naive were CD45RO-negative and positively selected for CCR7, excluding terminally differentiated effector memory CD45RA+ cells. Assay used: immunoSEQ multiplex PCR; TCRdb lists only in-frame clones, some missing. The table includes about 1.9 million clones, over 85% detected once. Study results and limitations: Donor scarcity curtailed the genetic and exposure-history diversity represented herein. For sorted subsets, rarefaction showed incomplete sequencing despite large depth. Among a few donors, roughly 5% of naive CD4 clonotypes were found in common.

The TCR sequence derives from a man between 18 and 29 years old in good health. Some clones in this sample may be carry-over from other donors' samples. Sequenced input: naive CD8+ T cells from PBMCs.

The CDR3 sequence: CASSQDGVSNEKLFF. The DNA for the CDR3 is TGCGCCAGCAGCCAAGACGGGGTATCTAATGAAAAACTGTTTTTT. V gene TRBV4-3 combines with J gene TRBJ1-4; D remains unclear. Trimming shortened V by 0 bases and J by 3 bases, and 8 bases separated the two germline ends. The CDR3 consists of 15 residues. Per germline, CDR1 LGHNA and CDR2 YSLEER.